A selection of T cell receptor beta chains follows, all from one sample in a study of read filtering for tumor transcriptome and immune sequencing. TCRdb independently ran MiXCR on the reads; one entry per CDR3 protein. The sample consists of over 80,000 distinct CDR3 sequences, about 12% of them appearing once. The sample comprised a population of CD138-negative cells sorted from bone marrow. The receptors come from a donor at least 40 years old with multiple myeloma. Both conserved end residues are trimmed from each CDR3.

v_call	j_call	cdr3_length	cdr3_aa
TRBV11-1	TRBJ2-7	11	ASSPRGSYEQY
TRBV5-1	TRBJ2-3	13	ASSFISGSGDTQY
TRBV6-2/TRBV6-3	TRBJ2-7	9	ASSQTEKQY
TRBV20-1	TRBJ2-3	11	SAGEGSTDTQY
TRBV20-1	TRBJ1-2	12	SARDGNSYYGYT
TRBV5-1	TRBJ2-7	14	ASSSTSGRAGNEQY
TRBV29-1	TRBJ2-1	9	SVGGYNEQF
TRBV29-1	TRBJ2-3	12	SVEEGDSTDTQY
TRBV7-2	TRBJ1-1	10	ASSPGTGVPF
TRBV10-3	TRBJ2-1	13	AISQSDSPGNEQF
TRBV28	TRBJ2-7	11	ASSLDTSYEQY
TRBV20-1	TRBJ1-1	12	SARPLDGYTEAF
TRBV19	TRBJ1-5	12	ASRLGGGSQPQH
TRBV7-9	TRBJ1-1	10	ASSLVGSQAF
TRBV7-7	TRBJ1-2	12	ASSFRRRRYGYT
TRBV5-5	TRBJ1-1	13	ASSFLSQLNTEAF
TRBV30	TRBJ1-4	9	AWSVREKLF
TRBV29-1	TRBJ2-3	9	SADRTDTQY
TRBV11-3	TRBJ2-1	10	ASSPGLQEQF
TRBV6-5	TRBJ2-3	13	ASRPPGQGTDAQY
TRBV3-1	TRBJ2-1	16	ASSQRLGGTALVNEQF
TRBV2	TRBJ2-5	13	ASSEELAGQETQY
TRBV19	TRBJ2-2	13	ASSPVAGSTGELF
TRBV10-3	TRBJ1-5	12	AISESGPGQPQH
TRBV11-3	TRBJ2-2	13	ASSLGADVAGELF
TRBV29-1	TRBJ2-2	12	SGERGHNTGELF
TRBV19	TRBJ2-1	11	ASSSDFYNEQF
TRBV7-2	TRBJ2-3	13	ASSTGLAGADTQY
TRBV6-2/TRBV6-3	TRBJ1-1	10	ASSQGGPEAF
TRBV2	TRBJ1-5	10	ASQDRGQLQH
TRBV6-1	TRBJ1-1	13	ASSEGAEAATEAF
TRBV7-9	TRBJ1-3	12	ASSGSGFSNTIY